A single sample gave rise to the 14 T cell receptor beta chains below, sequenced in a study of OX40 agonist ivuxolimab in advanced cancers. TCRdb's copy holds only in-frame clones and misses some; the assay was immunoSEQ multiplex PCR. The table includes 98,000 or so clones, more than 85% detected once. The input for sequencing was CD4+ or CD8+ T cells sorted from blood, taken in a trial of the OX40 agonist ivuxolimab. These receptors were collected from an adult with an advanced solid tumor such as melanoma, head and neck, liver or kidney cancer.

The rearrangement links TRBV6-5 to TRBJ2-7; TRBD2 aligns across 10 bases. The CDR3 consists of 15 residues. With 6 bases clipped from V and 2 bases from J, the junction kept 7 bases outside the gene matches. Germline V gene lookup returns CDR1 MNHEY and CDR2 SVGAGI. The CDR3: CASRGGLAGAYEQYF. CDR3 in DNA: TGTGCCAGCAGGGGCGGGCTAGCGGGAGCCTACGAGCAGTACTTC.

The chain uses TRBV5-1 and TRBJ2-3; 9 bases match TRBD1. Germline V gives CDR1 SGHRS, CDR2 YFSETQ. The CDR3 is 14 amino acids. Germline trimming cut 4 bases from V and 2 bases from J; bases unmatched to any gene: 2. CDR3: CASSRTGDTDTQYF. The CDR3 bases are TGCGCCAGCAGCCGGACAGGGGACACAGATACGCAGTATTTT.

The chain combines TRBV28 with TRBJ1-2; weak D call: TRBD1 (6 bases). V lost 4 bases and J 8 bases, leaving 17 bases between the germline ends. Germline assignment: CDR1 MDHEN and CDR2 SYDVKM. This CDR3 region has 14 residues. The CDR3 DNA reads as TGTGCCAGCAGTTCATCACAGGGAATAGGGGGCTACACCTTC. It encodes CASSSSQGIGGYTF.

The rearrangement uses TRBV13 and TRBJ2-5; 7 bases match TRBD1. There are 14 residues in the CDR3. J gave up 1 base and V 5 bases, and 4 bases lay outside the gene matches. Germline CDR1 reads PRHDT; CDR2 reads FYEKMQ (reference sequence). In DNA, the CDR3 is TGTGCCAGCAGCCAGGGACAGACCCAAGAGACCCAGTACTTC. Protein product: CASSQGQTQETQYF.

The J gene is TRBJ2-7, the V gene TRBV6-5, with D possibly matching TRBD2 (6 bases). Per germline, CDR1 MNHEY and CDR2 SVGAGI. The length of the CDR3 is 16 residues. Between the trimmed V and J ends, which lost 0 bases and 1 base, there was a span of 13 bases. The CDR3 here is CASSYSISGVSYEQYF. In nucleotides, the CDR3 is TGTGCCAGCAGTTACTCGATATCGGGGGTGTCCTACGAGCAGTACTTC.

This chain connects TRBV2 to TRBJ1-2, with 8 bases fitting TRBD1. The CDR3 contains 14 residues. CDR1 is SNHLY, CDR2 FYNNEI, per germline. V shed 7 bases and J 2 bases; nucleotides not matched to a gene: 6. CDR3 DNA: TGTGCCAGCACTAACAGGGGGATCAACTATGGCTACACCTTC. Protein sequence: CASTNRGINYGYTF.

V and J are TRBV7-2 and TRBJ2-7; 13 bases fit TRBD2. The CDR3 covers 15 residues. The V gene's germline CDR1 is SGHTA and CDR2 FQGNSA. Unmatched junction bases numbered 6, after V lost 3 bases and J lost 7 bases. The CDR3 sequence is CASSLGLAGPLEQYF. In nucleotides, the CDR3 is TGTGCCAGCAGCTTGGGACTAGCGGGACCCCTGGAGCAGTACTTC.

The CDR3 protein is CASSFRTGPGELFF. The CDR3 nucleotides read TGTGCCAGCAGCTTCAGGACAGGGCCCGGGGAGCTGTTTTTT. The V gene is TRBV11-3, the J gene TRBJ2-2, with TRBD1 matching over 8 bases. J was trimmed by 6 bases and V by 3 bases; bases with no gene match: 3. CDR3 size: 14 residues. Germline V gene data show CDR1 as SGHNT and CDR2 as YENEEA.

The CDR3 loop reads CASSRTGTGKETQYF. The CDR3 bases are TGTGCCAGCAGCAGGACCGGGACAGGGAAGGAGACCCAGTACTTC. The chain recombines TRBV7-3 with TRBJ2-5, with 9 bases fitting TRBD1. The CDR3 spans 15 residues. Trimming removed 5 bases from V and 5 bases from J; junction bases left unmatched: 9. Looked up from germline, CDR1 is SGHTA and CDR2 is FQGTGA.

The chain has TRBV7-2 and TRBJ2-1; no firm D call. CDR3 length: 13 residues. The V gene's germline CDR1 is SGHTA and CDR2 FQGNSA. V was pared by 4 bases and J by 10 bases, with 14 bases between. The CDR3: CASSWAREGEQFF. CDR3 DNA: TGTGCCAGCAGCTGGGCTAGGGAAGGGGAGCAGTTCTTC.

The rearrangement joins TRBV2 to TRBJ1-2; TRBD1 might be the D (5 bases). CDR1 is SNHLY and CDR2 is FYNNEI in the germline V gene. The V and J ends lost 3 bases and 5 bases respectively, with 13 bases between them. The CDR3 loop spans 14 amino acids. The CDR3 DNA is TGTGCCAGCAGTGATCGGGGACGGTCTTATGGCTACACCTTC. This gives the protein CASSDRGRSYGYTF.

The table lists this clone with a count of one. The V and J genes are TRBV6-1 and TRBJ2-7, with D tentatively TRBD2 (6 bases). Trimming left V 3 bases short and J 3 bases short, with 9 bases between. Germline values: CDR1 MNHNS, CDR2 SASEGT. This CDR3 spans 13 amino acids. The CDR3 DNA sequence: TGTGCCAGCAGTGATGGAGGGCTCTACGAGCAGTACTTC. Translation: CASSDGGLYEQYF.

The gene calls are TRBV6-9 and TRBJ2-3, with D possibly being TRBD2 (5 bases). The CDR3 contains 16 residues. Germline V gene sequence: CDR1 MNHGY, CDR2 SVAAGI. V was shortened by 2 bases and J by 1 base, with 13 bases between the two germline ends. CDR3 DNA: TGTGCCAGCAGTTATAGAGGGTCACCTCGCACAGATACGCAGTATTTT. Protein sequence: CASSYRGSPRTDTQYF.

V usage is TRBV27 and J usage is TRBJ1-2; D not certain. Germline V gene lookup returns CDR1 MNHEY and CDR2 SMNVEV (reference sequence). The CDR3 is 12 amino acids. Between the trimmed V and J ends, which lost 2 bases and 3 bases, there was a span of 4 bases. The DNA for the CDR3 is TGTGCCAGCAGTTTACTGGACTATGGCTACACCTTC. Its protein product is CASSLLDYGYTF.